The 17 T cell receptor beta chains presented below share a single source sample, sequenced in a study of blood T cell repertoires in COVID-19. Profiled with immunoSEQ multiplex PCR; TCRdb holds only in-frame clones, not every one. The table has 150,000 to 160,000 clones, around 78% seen once. Sample: peripheral blood. The receptors shown here come from a man older than 75 with acute or convalescent COVID-19.

This chain connects TRBV27 to TRBJ1-4; D remains unclear. Germline V gene data show CDR1 as MNHEY and CDR2 as SMNVEV (reference sequence). The CDR3 totals 13 residues. V shed 5 bases and J shed 7 bases, with 11 bases lying between them. The CDR3 region has the DNA TGTGCCAGCAGTAGGAGGGTCGGTGAAAAACTGTTTTTT. Protein product: CASSRRVGEKLFF.

The chain combines TRBV5-6 with TRBJ1-1; possibly TRBD1 for D (5 bases). V dropped 3 bases and J dropped 2 bases, with 26 bases sitting between them. This CDR3 has 19 residues. Germline CDR1 and CDR2: SGHDT and YYEEEE. CDR3 nucleotides: TGTGCCAGCAGCTGGAGGGACTCGGGCCCCACTCTATTTAACACTGAAGCTTTCTTT. Its translation is CASSWRDSGPTLFNTEAFF.

V gene TRBV4-1 combines with J gene TRBJ2-7; 9 bases match TRBD1. J was trimmed by 3 bases and V by 0 bases; bases with no gene match: 6. The CDR3 spans 16 residues. Looked up from germline, CDR1 is MGHRA and CDR2 is YSYEKL. The CDR3 here is CASSQDWDRASYEQYF. The CDR3 DNA sequence: TGCGCCAGCAGCCAAGATTGGGACAGGGCCAGCTACGAGCAGTACTTC.

This clone was observed a few times. The gene calls are TRBV11-3 and TRBJ2-3; 9 bases fit TRBD1. V shed 5 bases and J 0 bases; nucleotides not matched to a gene: 12. The CDR3 has 18 residues. Germline lookup yields CDR1 SGHNT and CDR2 YENEEA. CDR3 nucleotide sequence: TGTGCCAGCAGCGGGGGGACAGGGAGGGACCTTAGCACAGATACGCAGTATTTT. Amino acid sequence: CASSGGTGRDLSTDTQYF. Full variable domain (remainder filled in from reference TRBV11-3 and TRBJ2-3): EAGVVQSPRYKIIEKKQPVAFWCNPISGHNTLYWYLQNLGQGPELLIRYENEEAVDDSQLPKDRFSAERLKGVDSTLKIQPAELGDSAVYLCASSGGTGRDLSTDTQYFGPGTRLTVL.

The V gene is TRBV6-2 or TRBV6-3, the J gene TRBJ2-3, with D possibly being TRBD2 (6 bases). Trimming took 0 bases from V and 5 from J, leaving 15 bases between them. There are 16 residues in the CDR3. Germline-derived CDR1 and CDR2 are MNHEY and SVGEGT. CDR3 coding DNA: TGTGCCAGCAGTTACTCGACTGGGGGGTGGGTAGATACGCAGTATTTT. This sequence encodes CASSYSTGGWVDTQYF.

The chain carries TRBV6-1 and TRBJ2-7; the D is unclear. Germline V gene lookup returns CDR1 MNHNS and CDR2 SASEGT. The CDR3 is made up of 13 amino acids. The V end lost 3 bases, the J end lost 0 bases, and 6 bases lay between the germline ends. Here the CDR3 reads CASSEAGSYEQYF. In DNA form, the CDR3 reads TGTGCCAGCAGTGAGGCTGGCTCCTACGAGCAGTACTTC.

The genes are TRBV3-1 (or the pseudogene TRBV3-2) and TRBJ1-1; no clear D gene. The germline V gene encodes CDR1 LGHDT and CDR2 YNNKEL (reference sequence). The CDR3 length is 15 residues. V lost 4 bases and J 4 bases, leaving 16 bases between the germline ends. The DNA of the CDR3 is TGTGCCAGCAGCCCACGGCCACCCCCGGGCACTGAAGCTTTCTTT. Its protein is CASSPRPPPGTEAFF.

The rearrangement links TRBV5-4 to TRBJ2-3, with D perhaps matching TRBD2 (7 bases). The V end was cut by 6 bases, the J end by 1 base, with 18 bases between. Germline V gives CDR1 SGHNT, CDR2 YYREEE (reference sequence). This CDR3 has 16 amino acids. DNA of the CDR3: TGTGCCAGCACTTCCGGGGGGCGGTATGGCACAGATACGCAGTATTTT. As protein: CASTSGGRYGTDTQYF.

This clone was detected once. The rearrangement uses TRBV28 and TRBJ1-2; D might be TRBD1 (6 bases). The CDR3 spans 15 residues. V gave up 5 bases and J gave up 4 bases, with 17 bases separating them. Germline CDR1 MDHEN, CDR2 SYDVKM. The DNA of the CDR3 is TGTGCCAGCAGTCCCCTTGACAGGTCCTTCTATGGCTACACCTTC. Translation gives CASSPLDRSFYGYTF.

The chain couples TRBV6-5 to TRBJ2-2; D is unclear. Germline CDR1 MNHEY, CDR2 SVGAGI. V shed 0 bases and J shed 7 bases, with 12 bases lying between them. The CDR3 loop spans 15 amino acids. CDR3 sequence (DNA): TGTGCCAGCAGTTACTCGTGGAGTAGAGGCGGGGAGCTGTTTTTT. Translated, it gives CASSYSWSRGGELFF.

The V call is TRBV10-3, the J call TRBJ2-2; 9 bases are a match to TRBD2. V shed 3 bases, J shed 4 bases, and the junction held 12 bases outside the gene matches. The germline V gene has CDR1 ENHRY and CDR2 SYGVKD. The CDR3 consists of 18 residues. CDR3 bases: TGTGCCATCAGTGATTTCACTAGCGGGTCCCGAGGCACCGGGGAGCTGTTTTTT. Its translation: CAISDFTSGSRGTGELFF.

This clone was counted a single time. The V and J genes are TRBV5-1 and TRBJ2-2; D unclear. The length of the CDR3 is 14 residues. V was cut by 2 bases and J by 3 bases, with 8 bases left in between. Germline CDR1 is SGHRS and CDR2 is YFSETQ. CDR3 sequence: CASSFNIDTGELFF. The CDR3 DNA sequence: TGCGCCAGCAGCTTTAACATCGACACCGGGGAGCTGTTTTTT.

CDR3 residues: CASSLDRGPYEQYF. The CDR3 DNA sequence: TGTGCCAGCAGCTTAGACAGGGGGCCCTACGAGCAGTACTTC. The genes are TRBV7-8 and TRBJ2-7, with 9 bases matching TRBD1. Trimming cost V 1 base and J 2 bases; bases outside gene matches: 0. The V gene's germline CDR1 is SGHVS and CDR2 FQNEAQ. CDR3 length: 14 amino acids.

The chain has TRBV28 and TRBJ1-2, with TRBD1 identical over 8 bases. The CDR3 length is 14 residues. With 8 bases clipped from V and 2 bases from J, the junction kept 7 bases outside the gene matches. The germline CDR1 and CDR2 sequences are MDHEN and SYDVKM. The CDR3 DNA sequence: TGTGCCAGCTGGGGGCAGGGGGCAAACTATGGCTACACCTTC. Protein sequence: CASWGQGANYGYTF.

The CDR3 DNA is TGTGCCAGCAGCGCAAGACAGGGGGCTAATGAAAAACTGTTTTTT. It encodes CASSARQGANEKLFF. The rearrangement links TRBV7-2 to TRBJ1-4, with 9 nucleotides matching TRBD1. The germline gives CDR1 SGHTA, CDR2 FQGNSA. V shed 5 bases and J 3 bases; nucleotides not matched to a gene: 4. This CDR3 is 15 amino acids long.

V gene TRBV6-2 or TRBV6-3 combines with J gene TRBJ1-1; 8 nucleotides agree with TRBD1. V gave up 6 bases and J gave up 5 bases; unmatched junction bases: 8. Looked up from germline, CDR1 is MNHEY and CDR2 is SVGEGT. The CDR3 runs 14 residues. The CDR3 loop is CASSLQGGETEAFF. In DNA form, the CDR3 reads TGTGCCAGCAGCCTACAGGGGGGTGAGACTGAAGCTTTCTTT.

The chain is built from TRBV20-1 and TRBJ2-1; perhaps TRBD2 as D (5 bases). The CDR3 runs to 19 residues. The V gene's germline CDR1 is DFQATT and CDR2 SNEGSKA (reference sequence). V was cut by 3 bases and J by 7 bases, with 31 bases left in between. This chain's CDR3 is CSASTEVDHGGPLGNEQFF. The CDR3 nucleotides are TGCAGTGCTAGTACCGAGGTGGACCATGGAGGACCTTTGGGGAATGAGCAGTTCTTC.